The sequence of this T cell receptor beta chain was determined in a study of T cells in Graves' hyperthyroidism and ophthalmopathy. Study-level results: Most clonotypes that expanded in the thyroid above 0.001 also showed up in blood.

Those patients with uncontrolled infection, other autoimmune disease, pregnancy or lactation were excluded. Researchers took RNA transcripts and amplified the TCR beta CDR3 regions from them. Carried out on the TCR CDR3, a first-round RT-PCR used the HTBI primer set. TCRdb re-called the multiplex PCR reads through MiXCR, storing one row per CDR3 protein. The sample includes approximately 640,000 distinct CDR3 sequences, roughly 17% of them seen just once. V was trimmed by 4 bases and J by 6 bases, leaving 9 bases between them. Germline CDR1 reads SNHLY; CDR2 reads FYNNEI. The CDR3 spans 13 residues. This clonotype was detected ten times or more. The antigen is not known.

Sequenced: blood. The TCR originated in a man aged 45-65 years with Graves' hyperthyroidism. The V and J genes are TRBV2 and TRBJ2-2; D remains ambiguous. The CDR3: CASSAGWAGELFF. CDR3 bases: TGTGCCAGCAGTGCTGGATGGGCCGGGGAGCTGTTTTTT.